These 30 T cell receptor beta chains came from one sample sequenced in a study of blood T cell repertoires in COVID-19. Produced via immunoSEQ multiplex PCR; TCRdb's table is partial and in-frame only. The table has over 250,000 clones, 70% to 90% seen once; the top ten hold approximately 10%. Sequences were obtained from peripheral blood. The receptor set was obtained from a woman in her 70s with acute or convalescent COVID-19.

This clone was detected only once. The chain employs TRBV6-6 and TRBJ1-6; no clear D gene. The CDR3 covers 14 residues. The V gene lost 3 bases and the J gene lost 10 bases, with 13 bases spanning the gap. In germline, CDR1 is MNHNY, CDR2 SVGAGI (reference sequence). For the CDR3, the DNA is TGTGCCAGCAGTTATTCCGGGGTCGGCTCACCCCTCCACTTT. Protein product: CASSYSGVGSPLHF.

The chain carries TRBV5-1 and TRBJ1-1; D uncertain. The V gene lost 3 bases and the J gene lost 5 bases, with 17 bases spanning the gap. CDR1 and CDR2 from the germline V gene are SGHRS and YFSETQ. The CDR3 is made up of 15 amino acids. The CDR3 region has the DNA TGCGCCAGCAGCTCGACGGCACAGTCACGGACTGAAGCTTTCTTT. Its protein product is CASSSTAQSRTEAFF.

This chain links TRBV30 with TRBJ1-1; D gene uncertain. This CDR3 has 13 amino acids. CDR1 is GTSNPN, CDR2 SVGIG, per germline (reference sequence). The CDR3 DNA reads TGTGCATTCCAGGCTATTCGGGGCACTGAAGCTTTCTTT. Translated: CAFQAIRGTEAFF.

A few counts support this clone. CDR3 sequence reads: CASRTSRGNTEAFF. The CDR3 DNA is TGTGCCAGCAGGACTAGCCGAGGGAACACTGAAGCTTTCTTT. This chain links TRBV7-8 with TRBJ1-1, with unresolved D. Per germline, CDR1 SGHVS and CDR2 FQNEAQ. V lost 6 bases, J lost 1 base, and 12 bases lay in between. CDR3 length: 14 residues.

This sequence joins TRBV5-1 and TRBJ2-7; weak D call: TRBD2 (6 bases). The CDR3 is 15 residues long. Germline CDR1 reads SGHRS; CDR2 reads YFSETQ. V lost 0 bases, J lost 5 bases, and 15 bases lay in between. The CDR3 region has the DNA TGCGCCAGCAGCTTGGACGCGGGGCCTGGGGACGAGCAGTACTTC. This gives the protein CASSLDAGPGDEQYF.

This chain uses TRBV7-2 with TRBJ2-1; no clear D. The germline gives CDR1 SGHTA, CDR2 FQGNSA. Between the trimmed V and J ends, which lost 1 base and 4 bases, there was a span of 8 bases. The CDR3 runs to 14 residues. The CDR3, as DNA: TGTGCCAGCAGCTTAGGAAACCGGTACAATGAGCAGTTCTTC. As protein: CASSLGNRYNEQFF.

J is TRBJ2-7 and V is TRBV5-1; D is uncertain. V shed 4 bases and J shed 5 bases, with 22 bases lying between them. Germline values: CDR1 SGHRS, CDR2 YFSETQ. The CDR3 totals 16 residues. The CDR3 reads CASSAASVPSRDEQYF. As DNA, the CDR3 is TGCGCCAGCAGCGCCGCGTCTGTTCCCAGCCGGGACGAGCAGTACTTC.

The chain carries TRBV30 and TRBJ1-1, with 8 bases identical to TRBD1. V was clipped by 0 bases and J by 8 bases; unmatched bases: 11. The CDR3 extends over 15 amino acids. Germline V gene lookup returns CDR1 GTSNPN and CDR2 SVGIG (reference sequence). For the CDR3, the DNA is TGTGCCTGGAGTGTAATTGGACAGGGTGTCGGGGAAGCTTTCTTT. Translating gives CAWSVIGQGVGEAFF.

This chain links TRBV9 with TRBJ1-5; no definite D call. V lost 4 bases, J lost 0 bases, and 14 bases lay in between. The CDR3 runs to 16 residues. Germline V lookup: CDR1 SGDLS, CDR2 YYNGEE. The CDR3 loop reads CASSKEALPSNQPQHF. The CDR3 nucleotides are TGTGCCAGCAGCAAAGAAGCCTTACCTAGCAATCAGCCCCAGCATTTT. Using reference TRBV9 and TRBJ1-5 for the parts outside the CDR3, the full variable domain is DSGVTQTPKHLITATGQRVTLRCSPRSGDLSVYWYQQSLDQGLQFLIQYYNGEERAKGNILERFSAQQFPDLHSELNLSSLELGDSALYFCASSKEALPSNQPQHFGDGTRLSIL.

This clone was seen a few times. The rearrangement uses TRBV6-5 and TRBJ2-7, with a weak D call TRBD1 (5 bases). CDR1 and CDR2 (germline): MNHEY, SVGAGI. The V gene lost 8 bases and the J gene lost 3 bases, with 14 bases spanning the gap. The CDR3 has 13 residues. CDR3 amino acids: CASGMGPIYEQYF. CDR3 in DNA: TGTGCCAGCGGGATGGGGCCTATCTACGAGCAGTACTTC.

V gene TRBV5-1 combines with J gene TRBJ2-2; TRBD1 matches at 7 bases. Unmatched junction bases numbered 8, after V lost 4 bases and J lost 5 bases. Germline CDR1 and CDR2: SGHRS and YFSETQ. This CDR3 is built from 15 residues. The CDR3 DNA reads as TGCGCCAGCAGCCGCAGACAGGGCAGAACCGGGGAGCTGTTTTTT. It encodes CASSRRQGRTGELFF.

This chain links TRBV25-1 with TRBJ1-3; the match to TRBD1 covers 9 bases. The CDR3 runs 16 residues. Germline V CDR1 and CDR2: MGHDK, SYGVNS. Unmatched junction bases numbered 9, after V lost 4 bases and J lost 5 bases. The CDR3 region is CASSATGTGSRNTIYF. Written as DNA, the CDR3 is TGTGCCAGCAGTGCAACCGGGACAGGGTCGAGAAACACCATATATTTT.

This chain uses TRBV6-1 with TRBJ2-3; TRBD1 matches at 9 bases. This CDR3 region has 17 residues. V trimming: 0 bases; J trimming: 6 bases; junction bases outside the gene matches: 10. CDR1 is MNHNS and CDR2 is SASEGT in the germline V gene. CDR3 coding DNA: TGTGCCAGCAGTGAAGCTCGGGGACAGGGCCCTCAGGATACGCAGTATTTT. Protein sequence: CASSEARGQGPQDTQYF.

The rearrangement uses TRBV4-2 and TRBJ2-3; 8 bases align to TRBD2. The junction had 4 bases not matched to a gene; V was cut back by 1 base and J by 1 base. CDR3 length: 16 amino acids. Looked up from germline, CDR1 is LGHNA and CDR2 is YNFKEQ. The CDR3 protein is CASSQAGSGGTDTQYF. The CDR3, as DNA: TGTGCCAGCAGCCAAGCCGGTAGCGGGGGCACAGATACGCAGTATTTT.

This sequence joins TRBV18 and TRBJ2-5, with 9 bases fitting TRBD1. Per the germline V gene, CDR1 is KGHSH and CDR2 is LQKENI. The ends lost 3 bases at V and 4 bases at J; junction bases unmatched: 9. The CDR3 totals 16 residues. CDR3 protein: CASSPSGTGMGETQYF. The CDR3 DNA sequence: TGTGCCAGCTCACCGTCCGGGACAGGGATGGGAGAGACCCAGTACTTC.

In its sample, this clone was seen once. The chain has TRBV5-6 and TRBJ2-3; D is uncertain. CDR1 is SGHDT, CDR2 YYEEEE, per germline. This CDR3 spans 13 amino acids. V was cut by 4 bases and J by 3 bases, with 9 bases left in between. The CDR3: CASSPTGTDTQYF. As DNA, the CDR3 is TGTGCCAGCAGCCCAACTGGTACAGATACGCAGTATTTT.

The CDR3 region is CSARYTEAFF. The CDR3 DNA follows: TGCAGTGCTAGATATACTGAAGCTTTCTTT. This chain uses TRBV20-1 with TRBJ1-1; D gene unclear. With 2 bases removed from V and 5 bases from J, the gap between germline ends came to 3 bases. Germline CDR1 reads DFQATT; CDR2 reads SNEGSKA (reference sequence). The CDR3 contains 10 residues.

The CDR3, as DNA: TGTGCCAGCAGTGAGAGAGGAGGCCCTCGGAACACCATATATTTT. Its translation is CASSERGGPRNTIYF. J is TRBJ1-3 and V is TRBV6-1; no clear D. Germline V CDR1 and CDR2: MNHNS, SASEGT. V was shortened by 3 bases and J by 7 bases, with 16 bases between the two germline ends. CDR3 size: 15 residues.

The rearrangement joins TRBV7-9 to TRBJ1-4, with D tentatively TRBD1 (6 bases). The germline V gene has CDR1 SEHNR and CDR2 FQNEAQ (reference sequence). V lost 1 base, J lost 7 bases, and 13 bases lay in between. The CDR3 length is 15 residues. The CDR3 DNA follows: TGTGCCAGCAGCTTAGGAGGGGGTCGGGGTGAAAAACTGTTTTTT. It yields the protein CASSLGGGRGEKLFF.

CDR3 region: CATSGGGSYNEQFF. In nucleotides, the CDR3 is TGTGCCACCAGTGGGGGGGGCTCCTACAATGAGCAGTTCTTC. V and J are TRBV24-1 and TRBJ2-1; 7 nucleotides agree with TRBD2. The CDR3 is made up of 14 amino acids. After removal of 5 bases from V and 0 bases from J, the junction contained 0 bases not matched to a gene. Per germline, CDR1 KGHDR and CDR2 SFDVKD.

In this sample, this clone turned up once. V and J are TRBV6-6 and TRBJ1-5, with D possibly TRBD1 on 6 matching bases. The CDR3 runs to 16 residues. Trimming took 5 bases from V and 0 from J, leaving 14 bases between them. Per the germline V gene, CDR1 is MNHNY and CDR2 is SVGAGI (reference sequence). The CDR3: CASSPPTGYSNQPQHF. DNA of the CDR3: TGTGCCAGCAGTCCTCCGACAGGTTATAGCAATCAGCCCCAGCATTTT.

This chain connects TRBV7-2 to TRBJ1-1; TRBD1 is a possible D gene (5 bases). The germline gives CDR1 SGHTA, CDR2 FQGNSA. The CDR3 consists of 15 residues. V lost 3 bases and J lost 0, with 11 bases in between. In DNA, the CDR3 is TGTGCCAGCAGCTTTAAAGCAGGGATGAACACTGAAGCTTTCTTT. Its translation: CASSFKAGMNTEAFF.

Only one count was recorded for this clone. The V and J genes are TRBV3-1 (or the pseudogene TRBV3-2) and TRBJ1-1; D is possibly TRBD1 (6 bases). This CDR3 has 12 residues. The V and J ends lost 4 bases and 8 bases respectively, with 11 bases between them. Per the germline V gene, CDR1 is LGHDT and CDR2 is YNNKEL (reference sequence). CDR3 DNA sequence: TGTGCCAGCAGCCCCGGACAGACGGAAGCTTTCTTT. Protein: CASSPGQTEAFF.

This sequence joins TRBV9 and TRBJ1-1; D may be TRBD1 (5 bases). Trimming shortened V by 3 bases and J by 4 bases, and 16 bases separated the two germline ends. CDR1 is SGDLS and CDR2 is YYNGEE in the germline V gene. The CDR3 spans 15 residues. For the CDR3, the DNA is TGTGCCAGCAGCGCGGGTCTTGGGGGGGTCACTGAAGCTTTCTTT. It is translated as CASSAGLGGVTEAFF.

This chain uses TRBV5-6 with TRBJ1-6; 11 nucleotides match TRBD1. Germline-derived CDR1 and CDR2 are SGHDT and YYEEEE. V dropped 1 base and J dropped 7; count of bases not matched to a gene: 7. The CDR3 is 17 residues long. The CDR3 DNA sequence: TGTGCCAGCAGCTTGCGGACAGGGGGCCGGAGGAATTCACCCCTCCACTTT. Its translation: CASSLRTGGRRNSPLHF.

This rearrangement joins TRBV12-3 or TRBV12-4 to TRBJ2-5; 7 bases match TRBD2. The CDR3 has 13 amino acids. Trimming removed 2 bases from V and 5 bases from J; junction bases left unmatched: 2. CDR3 protein: CASSLFGGETQYF. CDR3 nucleotide sequence: TGTGCCAGCAGTTTATTCGGGGGGGAGACCCAGTACTTC.

The chain links TRBV4-2 to TRBJ2-2; the D is unclear. Germline V gives CDR1 LGHNA, CDR2 YNFKEQ. V shed 4 bases and J shed 0 bases, with 9 bases lying between them. This CDR3 region has 15 residues. The CDR3 nucleotides read TGTGCCAGCAGCCGATATACAGCGAACACCGGGGAGCTGTTTTTT. Its translation is CASSRYTANTGELFF.

The V call is TRBV24-1, the J call TRBJ1-2, with D perhaps matching TRBD1 (6 bases). The ends were cut back, 5 bases at V and 2 bases at J, with 17 bases in the middle. CDR1 is KGHDR and CDR2 is SFDVKD in the germline V gene. This CDR3 spans 16 amino acids. The CDR3 loop is CATSAPGGAGNYGYTF. In DNA, the CDR3 is TGTGCCACCAGTGCCCCGGGGGGGGCAGGAAACTATGGCTACACCTTC.

The chain is built from TRBV4-1 and TRBJ1-2, with 7 bases matching TRBD1. This CDR3 region has 16 residues. Germline CDR1 MGHRA, CDR2 YSYEKL. V shed 0 bases and J 4 bases; nucleotides not matched to a gene: 8. CDR3 nucleotide sequence: TGCGCCAGCAGCCAAGACCAAGGACAGGTTATCTATGGCTACACCTTC. Residues: CASSQDQGQVIYGYTF.

The gene calls are TRBV18 and TRBJ2-7; 9 bases match TRBD2. This CDR3 comprises 15 residues. CDR1 is KGHSH and CDR2 is LQKENI in the germline V gene. Trimming took 6 bases from V and 2 from J; bases not matched to a gene: 8. The CDR3 spells CASSPKRGDPYEQYF. CDR3 DNA: TGTGCCAGCTCCCCTAAGCGGGGGGACCCCTACGAGCAGTACTTC.